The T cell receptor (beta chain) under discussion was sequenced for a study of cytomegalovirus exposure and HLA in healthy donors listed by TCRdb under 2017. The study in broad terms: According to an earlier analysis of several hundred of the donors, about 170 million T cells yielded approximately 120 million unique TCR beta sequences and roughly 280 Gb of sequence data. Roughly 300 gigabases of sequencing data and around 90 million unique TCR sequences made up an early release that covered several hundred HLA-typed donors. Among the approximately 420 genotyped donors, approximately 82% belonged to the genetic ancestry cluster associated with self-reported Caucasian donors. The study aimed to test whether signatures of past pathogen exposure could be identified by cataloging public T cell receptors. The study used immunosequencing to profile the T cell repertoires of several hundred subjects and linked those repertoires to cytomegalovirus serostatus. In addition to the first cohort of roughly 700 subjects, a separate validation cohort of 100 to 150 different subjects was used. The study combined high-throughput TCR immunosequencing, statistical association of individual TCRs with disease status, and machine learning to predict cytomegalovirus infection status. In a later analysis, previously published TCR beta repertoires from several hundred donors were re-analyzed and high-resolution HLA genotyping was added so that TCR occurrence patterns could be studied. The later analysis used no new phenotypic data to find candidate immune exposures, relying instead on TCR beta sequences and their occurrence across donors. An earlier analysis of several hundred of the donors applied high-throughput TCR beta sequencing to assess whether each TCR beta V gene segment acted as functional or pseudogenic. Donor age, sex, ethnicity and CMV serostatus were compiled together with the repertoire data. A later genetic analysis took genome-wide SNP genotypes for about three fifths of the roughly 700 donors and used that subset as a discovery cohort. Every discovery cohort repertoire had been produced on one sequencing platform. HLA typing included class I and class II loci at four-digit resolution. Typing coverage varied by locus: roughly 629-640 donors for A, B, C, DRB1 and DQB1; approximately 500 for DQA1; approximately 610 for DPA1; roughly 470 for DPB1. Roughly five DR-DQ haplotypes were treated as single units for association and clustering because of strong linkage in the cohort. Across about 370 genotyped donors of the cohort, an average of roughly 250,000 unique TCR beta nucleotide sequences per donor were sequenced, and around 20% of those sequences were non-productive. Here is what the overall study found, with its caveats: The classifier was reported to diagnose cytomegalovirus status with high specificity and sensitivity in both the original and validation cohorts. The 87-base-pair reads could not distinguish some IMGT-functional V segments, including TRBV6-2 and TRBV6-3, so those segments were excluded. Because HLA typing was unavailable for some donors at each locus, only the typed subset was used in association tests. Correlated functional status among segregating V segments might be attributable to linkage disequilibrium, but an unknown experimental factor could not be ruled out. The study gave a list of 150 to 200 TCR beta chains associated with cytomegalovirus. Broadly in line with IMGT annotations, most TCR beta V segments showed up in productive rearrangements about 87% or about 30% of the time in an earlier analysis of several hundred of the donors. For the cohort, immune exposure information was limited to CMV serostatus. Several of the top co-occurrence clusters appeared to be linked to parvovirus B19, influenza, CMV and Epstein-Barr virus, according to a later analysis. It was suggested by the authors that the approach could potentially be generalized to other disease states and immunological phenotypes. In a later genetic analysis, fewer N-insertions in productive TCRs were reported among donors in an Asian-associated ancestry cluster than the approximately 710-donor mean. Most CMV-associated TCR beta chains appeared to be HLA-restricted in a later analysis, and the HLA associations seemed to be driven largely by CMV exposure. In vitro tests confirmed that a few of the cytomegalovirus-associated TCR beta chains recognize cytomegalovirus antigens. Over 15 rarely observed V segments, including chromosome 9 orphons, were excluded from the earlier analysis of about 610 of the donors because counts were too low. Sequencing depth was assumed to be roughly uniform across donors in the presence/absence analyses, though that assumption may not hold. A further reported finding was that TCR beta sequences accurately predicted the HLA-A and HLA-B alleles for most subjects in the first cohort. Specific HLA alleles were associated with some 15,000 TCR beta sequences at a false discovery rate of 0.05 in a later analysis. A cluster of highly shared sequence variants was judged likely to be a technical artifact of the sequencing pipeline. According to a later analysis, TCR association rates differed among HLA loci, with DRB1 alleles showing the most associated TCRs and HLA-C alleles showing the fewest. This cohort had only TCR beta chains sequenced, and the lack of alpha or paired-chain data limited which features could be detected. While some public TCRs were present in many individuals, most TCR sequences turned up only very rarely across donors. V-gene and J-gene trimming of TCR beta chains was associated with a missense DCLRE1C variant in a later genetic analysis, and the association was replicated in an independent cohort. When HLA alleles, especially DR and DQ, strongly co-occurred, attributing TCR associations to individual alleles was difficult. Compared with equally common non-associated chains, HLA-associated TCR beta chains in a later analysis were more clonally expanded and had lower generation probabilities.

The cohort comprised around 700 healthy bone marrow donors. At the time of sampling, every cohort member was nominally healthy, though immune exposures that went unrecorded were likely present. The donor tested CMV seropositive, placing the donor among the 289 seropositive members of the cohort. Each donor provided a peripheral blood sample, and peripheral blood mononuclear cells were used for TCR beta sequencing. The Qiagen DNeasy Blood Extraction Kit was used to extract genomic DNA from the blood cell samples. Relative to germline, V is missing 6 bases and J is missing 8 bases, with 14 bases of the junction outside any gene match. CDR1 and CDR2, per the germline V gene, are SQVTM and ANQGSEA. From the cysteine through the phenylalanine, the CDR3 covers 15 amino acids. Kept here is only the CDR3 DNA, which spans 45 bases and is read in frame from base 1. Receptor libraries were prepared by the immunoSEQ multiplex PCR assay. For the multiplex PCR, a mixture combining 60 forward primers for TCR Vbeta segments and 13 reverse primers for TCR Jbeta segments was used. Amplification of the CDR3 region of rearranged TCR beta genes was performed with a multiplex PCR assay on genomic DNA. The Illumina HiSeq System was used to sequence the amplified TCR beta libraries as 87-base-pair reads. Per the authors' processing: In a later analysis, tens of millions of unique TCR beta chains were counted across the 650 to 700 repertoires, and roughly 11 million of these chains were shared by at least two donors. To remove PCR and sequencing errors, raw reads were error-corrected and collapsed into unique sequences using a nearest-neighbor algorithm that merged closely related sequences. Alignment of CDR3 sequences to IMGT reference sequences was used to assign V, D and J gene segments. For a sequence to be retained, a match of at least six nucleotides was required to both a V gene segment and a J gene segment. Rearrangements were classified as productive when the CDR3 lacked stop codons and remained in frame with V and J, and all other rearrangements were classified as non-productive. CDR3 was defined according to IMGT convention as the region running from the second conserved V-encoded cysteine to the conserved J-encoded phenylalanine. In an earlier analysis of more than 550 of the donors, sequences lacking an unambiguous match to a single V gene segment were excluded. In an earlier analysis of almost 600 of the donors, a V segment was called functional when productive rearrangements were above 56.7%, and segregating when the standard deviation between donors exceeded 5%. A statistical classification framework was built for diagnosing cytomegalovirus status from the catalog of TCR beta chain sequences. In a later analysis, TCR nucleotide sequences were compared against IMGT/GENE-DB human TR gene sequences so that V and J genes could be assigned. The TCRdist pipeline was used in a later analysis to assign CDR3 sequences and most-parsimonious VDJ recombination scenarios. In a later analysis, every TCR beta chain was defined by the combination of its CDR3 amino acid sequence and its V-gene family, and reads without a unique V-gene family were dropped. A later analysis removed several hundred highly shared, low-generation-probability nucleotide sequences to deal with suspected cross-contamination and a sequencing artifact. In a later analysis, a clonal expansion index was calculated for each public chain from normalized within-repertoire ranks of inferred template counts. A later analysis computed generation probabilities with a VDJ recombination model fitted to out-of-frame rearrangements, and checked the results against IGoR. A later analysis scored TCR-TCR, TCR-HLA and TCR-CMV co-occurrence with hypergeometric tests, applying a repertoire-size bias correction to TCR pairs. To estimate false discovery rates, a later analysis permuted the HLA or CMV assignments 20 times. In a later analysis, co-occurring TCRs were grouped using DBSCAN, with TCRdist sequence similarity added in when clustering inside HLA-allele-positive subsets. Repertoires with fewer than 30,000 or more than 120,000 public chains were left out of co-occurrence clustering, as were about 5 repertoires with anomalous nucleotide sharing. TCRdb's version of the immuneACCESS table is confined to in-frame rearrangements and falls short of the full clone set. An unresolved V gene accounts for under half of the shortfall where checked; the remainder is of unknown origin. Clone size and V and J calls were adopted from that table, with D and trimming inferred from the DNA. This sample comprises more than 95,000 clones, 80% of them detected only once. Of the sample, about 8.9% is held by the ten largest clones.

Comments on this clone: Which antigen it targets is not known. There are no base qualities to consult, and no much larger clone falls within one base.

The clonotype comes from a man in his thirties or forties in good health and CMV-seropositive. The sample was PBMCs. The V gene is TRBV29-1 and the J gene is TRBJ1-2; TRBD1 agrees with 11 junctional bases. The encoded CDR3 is CSVQGSGQGARGYTF. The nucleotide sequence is TGCAGCGTCCAAGGCAGTGGACAGGGGGCGCGGGGCTACACCTTC.